The 9 T cell receptor beta chains below come from one sample, sequenced in a study of T cells in Graves' hyperthyroidism and ophthalmopathy. TCR beta CDR3 regions were amplified from RNA transcripts. Initially, a first-round RT-PCR of the TCR CDR3 employed the HTBI primer set. MiXCR was run by TCRdb on the multiplex PCR reads, yielding one entry per CDR3 protein. The repertoire holds approximately 530,000 distinct CDR3 sequences, with around 20% as singletons. The sample was blood. The receptors originated from a man aged 40-49 years with Graves' ophthalmopathy.

This clonotype showed up many times. The gene calls are TRBV3-1 and TRBJ2-1; D is uncertain. The CDR3 consists of 12 residues. The V gene lost 5 bases and the J gene lost 4 bases, with 6 bases spanning the gap. Germline CDR1 and CDR2: LGHDT and YNNKEL (reference sequence). The CDR3 nucleotides are TGTGCCAGCAGCGAGACTTACAATGAGCAGTTCTTC. The encoded protein is CASSETYNEQFF.

J is TRBJ2-5 and V is TRBV3-1; 8 bases match TRBD1. Germline V gene sequence: CDR1 LGHDT, CDR2 YNNKEL (reference sequence). V lost 1 base, J lost 7 bases, and 8 bases stayed unmatched. CDR3 length equals 15 residues. The CDR3 region has the DNA TGTGCCAGCAGCCAAGCCAGGGGGCCTAGGGGGACCCAGTACTTC. It yields the protein CASSQARGPRGTQYF.

The chain combines TRBV5-1 with TRBJ2-2, with 7 nucleotides matching TRBD1. V shed 3 bases and J 8 bases; nucleotides not matched to a gene: 4. The germline gives CDR1 SGHRS, CDR2 YFSETQ. The CDR3 is 13 amino acids. Written as DNA, the CDR3 is TGCGCCAGCAGCTACCACAGGGGTGGGGAGCTGTTTTTT. Translated: CASSYHRGGELFF.

This rearrangement joins TRBV4-1 to TRBJ2-7, with 8 bases aligning to TRBD1. Germline CDR1 reads MGHRA; CDR2 reads YSYEKL. The CDR3 is made up of 15 amino acids. With 2 bases clipped from V and 4 bases from J, the junction kept 7 bases outside the gene matches. The CDR3 DNA reads TGCGCCAGCAGCCAACCCGACAGGGGCTTGTACGAGCAGTACTTC. Amino acid sequence: CASSQPDRGLYEQYF.

This clonotype was detected many times. V usage is TRBV2 and J usage is TRBJ1-1; D unclear. CDR3 length equals 14 residues. The V end lost 4 bases, the J end lost 5 bases, and 14 bases lay between the germline ends. Per germline, CDR1 SNHLY and CDR2 FYNNEI. In nucleotides, the CDR3 is TGTGCCAGCAGTGGTGTCGAGTGGGGTACTGAAGCTTTCTTT. It specifies CASSGVEWGTEAFF.

This clonotype appeared a few times. The V call is TRBV4-2, the J call TRBJ1-5; D is uncertain. The CDR3 covers 13 residues. Germline V CDR1 and CDR2: LGHNA, YNFKEQ. With 1 base removed from V and 7 bases from J, the gap between germline ends came to 8 bases. CDR3 DNA: TGTGCCAGCAGCCAAGGACGGCGCCAGCCCCAGCATTTT. It codes for CASSQGRRQPQHF.

This clonotype showed up just a few times. V and J are TRBV6-2 or TRBV6-3 and TRBJ1-5; no definite D call. The CDR3 runs to 14 residues. From germline, CDR1 is MNHEY and CDR2 SVGEGT. V gave up 7 bases and J gave up 9 bases, with 19 bases separating them. The CDR3 loop is CASTRGSRELPQHF. The CDR3 DNA reads as TGTGCCAGCACCCGGGGTTCTCGGGAATTGCCCCAGCATTTT.

The V call is TRBV5-8, the J call TRBJ2-2; 8 nucleotides agree with TRBD2. The CDR3 is made up of 15 amino acids. CDR1 is SGHTS, CDR2 YDEGEE, per germline. With V trimmed by 5 bases and J by 4 bases, 7 bases remained unmatched. CDR3 DNA: TGTGCCAGCAGTTGGATCCTAGCGGGCACCGGGGAGCTGTTTTTT. Amino acid sequence: CASSWILAGTGELFF. Complete variable domain (other parts from reference TRBV5-8 and TRBJ2-2): EAGVTQSPTHLIKTRGQQATLRCSPISGHTSVYWYQQALGLGLQFLLWYDEGEERNRGNFPPRFSGRQFPNYSSELNVNALELEDSALYLCASSWILAGTGELFFGEGSRLTVL.

This clonotype was detected only once. This sequence joins TRBV9 and TRBJ2-7; 7 bases line up with TRBD1. The V segment lost 4 bases and the J segment 0 bases; nucleotides outside the gene matches: 7. The germline V gene encodes CDR1 SGDLS and CDR2 YYNGEE. CDR3 length: 15 amino acids. In DNA form, the CDR3 reads TGTGCCAGCAGCCCAACAGGGGATAGCTCCTACGAGCAGTACTTC. This gives the protein CASSPTGDSSYEQYF. Full variable domain (rest looked up from reference TRBV9 and TRBJ2-7): DSGVTQTPKHLITATGQRVTLRCSPRSGDLSVYWYQQSLDQGLQFLIQYYNGEERAKGNILERFSAQQFPDLHSELNLSSLELGDSALYFCASSPTGDSSYEQYFGPGTRLTVT.